This record concerns one T cell receptor beta chain sequence. Its antigen is not known. The sorted-subset replicate PCRs were given roughly 190 ng DNA, which is about 30,000 T cell genomes. The repertoire was sequenced with immunoSEQ multiplex PCR; TCRdb's copy has only in-frame clones and lacks some. The sample shows some 2 million clones, about 94% of them seen only once. V gave up 4 bases and J gave up 0 bases; unmatched junction bases: 7. This CDR3 comprises 18 residues. From germline, CDR1 is SEHNR and CDR2 FQNEAQ (reference sequence). The sample is drawn from a study of shared clonotypes between healthy human individuals. The overall study: The donor group consisted of two women and a few men, aged 18 to 49. Study observations and caveats: The study drew on few donors, limiting represented genetic and exposure-history diversity. Non-shared clonotypes showed lower generation probabilities than clonotypes common to all four donors.

Naive CD8 isolation took CD45RO-negative cells positively selected for CCR7 and excluded terminally differentiated effector memory CD45RA+ cells. This chain joins TRBV7-9 and TRBJ2-3, with TRBD2 identical over 13 bases. The specimen was naive CD8+ T cells sorted from blood. The receptor was isolated from a man aged 18 to 29 in good health. For the CDR3, the DNA is TGTGCCAGCAGCTCCGGGACTAGCGGGGAGCTAAGCACAGATACGCAGTATTTT. It yields the protein CASSSGTSGELSTDTQYF.